The 4 T cell receptor beta chains listed next were all sequenced from one sample in a study of blood T cell repertoires in COVID-19. Sequencing used immunoSEQ multiplex PCR; TCRdb keeps in-frame clones, though not all of them. The table includes under 150,000 clones, about 88% detected once. Sample: peripheral blood. Every receptor here comes from a woman aged 70-85 years who had recovered from COVID-19.

The V gene is TRBV5-1, the J gene TRBJ2-1; 10 nucleotides agree with TRBD2. The CDR3 spans 15 residues. V shed 3 bases, J shed 4 bases, and the junction held 4 bases outside the gene matches. CDR1 SGHRS and CDR2 YFSETQ come from the germline V gene. CDR3 protein: CASSSGTSVYNEQFF. The DNA for the CDR3 is TGCGCCAGCAGCTCCGGGACTAGCGTTTACAATGAGCAGTTCTTC.

The sample holds one count of this clone. The chain joins TRBV12-3 or TRBV12-4 to TRBJ2-7; the D is unclear. The CDR3 is 12 amino acids. With 1 base removed from V and 3 bases from J, the gap between germline ends came to 4 bases. Here the CDR3 reads CASSLVSYEQYF. As DNA, the CDR3 is TGTGCCAGCAGTTTAGTCAGCTACGAGCAGTACTTC.

The chain employs TRBV24-1 and TRBJ2-3, with TRBD1 as a possible D gene (5 bases). V was trimmed by 0 bases and J by 1 base, leaving 10 bases between them. The length of the CDR3 is 16 residues. CDR1 is KGHDR and CDR2 is SFDVKD in the germline V gene. The CDR3 loop reads CATSDLTRVGTDTQYF. The CDR3 nucleotides are TGTGCCACCAGTGATTTGACCAGGGTGGGCACAGATACGCAGTATTTT.

V usage is TRBV19 and J usage is TRBJ2-1, with TRBD1 matching 8 bases. CDR1 LNHDA and CDR2 SQIVND come from the germline V gene (reference sequence). The CDR3 consists of 15 residues. V shed 3 bases and J 5 bases; nucleotides not matched to a gene: 6. CDR3 sequence (DNA): TGTGCCAGTAGTATTACCCGGACAGGGCACAATGAGCAGTTCTTC. This translates into CASSITRTGHNEQFF.